The 7 T cell receptor beta chains listed next were all sequenced from one sample in a study of blood T cell repertoires in COVID-19. TCRdb's table, derived via immunoSEQ multiplex PCR, lists solely in-frame clones and lacks some. The profile shows 210,000 or so clones, about 84% of them singletons. The source material was PBMCs or T cells enriched from blood (not recorded which). The origin of the receptors is a woman between 40 and 55 years old with acute COVID-19.

This clone was seen only a few times. This sequence joins TRBV28 and TRBJ2-5, with 7 bases fitting TRBD1. The CDR3 has 15 residues. The germline V gene has CDR1 MDHEN and CDR2 SYDVKM. V trimming: 4 bases; J trimming: 5 bases; junction bases outside the gene matches: 10. The CDR3 nucleotides read TGTGCCAGCAGTTCTCTCGACAGGGATAGGGAGACCCAGTACTTC. Protein product: CASSSLDRDRETQYF.

The chain joins TRBV5-4 to TRBJ1-1, with TRBD1 matching over 10 bases. The CDR3 length is 16 residues. Per the germline V gene, CDR1 is SGHNT and CDR2 is YYREEE (reference sequence). V shed 1 base, J shed 3 bases, and the junction held 6 bases outside the gene matches. The CDR3 sequence is CASSLRRTGGHTEAFF. Here the CDR3 DNA reads TGTGCCAGCAGCTTGCGGCGGACAGGGGGTCACACTGAAGCTTTCTTT.

This clone turned up a few times. The V and J genes are TRBV5-4 and TRBJ2-3, with 10 nucleotides matching TRBD2. Looked up from germline, CDR1 is SGHNT and CDR2 is YYREEE (reference sequence). The CDR3 consists of 19 residues. V was clipped by 3 bases and J by 3 bases; unmatched bases: 16. This chain's CDR3 is CASSSGGLAGALGTDTQYF. As DNA, the CDR3 is TGTGCCAGCAGCTCAGGCGGGCTAGCGGGGGCCCTAGGGACAGATACGCAGTATTTT.

The CDR3 DNA reads as TGTGCCAGCAGAGAGATTAACTATGGCTACACCTTC. Residues: CASREINYGYTF. The V gene is TRBV6-5, the J gene TRBJ1-2, with unresolved D. The CDR3 has 12 residues. CDR1 and CDR2 (germline): MNHEY, SVGAGI. V lost 6 bases, J lost 1 base, and 6 bases lay in between.

This clone was picked up a small number of times. The rearrangement links TRBV19 to TRBJ1-1; no reliable D call. Per germline, CDR1 LNHDA and CDR2 SQIVND (reference sequence). Trimming removed 7 bases from V and 6 bases from J, with 18 bases in between. This CDR3 spans 14 amino acids. The CDR3 bases are TGTGCCAGTACCTCTGGAGGGAATCGCGCTGAAGCTTTCTTT. Protein: CASTSGGNRAEAFF.

This chain uses TRBV5-1 with TRBJ1-1; D call uncertain. The CDR3 is made up of 13 amino acids. The germline V gene has CDR1 SGHRS and CDR2 YFSETQ. With 4 bases removed from V and 3 bases from J, the gap between germline ends came to 10 bases. The CDR3 DNA reads TGCGCCAGCAGCAGAGGCGGCGACACTGAAGCTTTCTTT. Translating gives CASSRGGDTEAFF. Variable domain in full (rest from reference TRBV5-1 and TRBJ1-1): KAGVTQTPRYLIKTRGQQVTLSCSPISGHRSVSWYQQTPGQGLQFLFEYFSETQRNKGNFPGRFSGRQFSNSRSEMNVSTLELGDSALYLCASSRGGDTEAFFGQGTRLTVV.

The chain recombines TRBV6-5 with TRBJ1-3; no definite D call. The V and J ends lost 7 bases and 0 bases respectively, with 7 bases between them. The germline CDR1 and CDR2 sequences are MNHEY and SVGAGI. This CDR3 comprises 13 residues. CDR3 loop: CASKISSGNTIYF. CDR3 DNA: TGTGCCAGCAAAATTAGCTCTGGAAACACCATATATTTT.